Following are 20 T cell receptor beta chains from one sample sequenced in a study of blood T cells in healthy people across ages. With a J-beta primer mix and a sample-barcoded 5' primer, a second PCR ran about 7 to 12 cycles. TCRdb processed the 5' RACE reads anew with MiXCR; each CDR3 protein has one entry. Seen here are 800,000 to 1,000,000 distinct CDR3 sequences, around 46% observed once, and the top ten hold around 15%. Sequences were obtained from blood. All receptors come from a man aged 25-40 years in good health.

The CDR3: CASSQGRATDTQYF. The DNA for the CDR3 is TGTGCCAGCAGCCAGGGCAGGGCCACAGATACGCAGTATTTT. The chain joins TRBV7-9 to TRBJ2-3, with D maybe TRBD1 (5 bases). The CDR3 contains 14 residues. V gave up 5 bases and J gave up 2 bases, with 11 bases separating them. Germline CDR1 SEHNR, CDR2 FQNEAQ (reference sequence).

The V and J genes are TRBV12-3 or TRBV12-4 and TRBJ1-5; weak D call: TRBD1 (5 bases). V lost 3 bases to trimming and J lost 2 bases, with 14 bases between them. The CDR3 sequence is 16 residues long. CDR3 in amino acids: CASSFDAGGGNQPQHF. CDR3 sequence (DNA): TGTGCCAGCAGTTTCGATGCCGGGGGAGGCAATCAGCCCCAGCATTTT.

The chain joins TRBV11-3 to TRBJ2-1; D assignment may be TRBD1 or TRBD2 (5 bases each). With 5 bases removed from V and 5 bases from J, the gap between germline ends came to 16 bases. Germline V gene data show CDR1 as SGHNT and CDR2 as YENEEA. The CDR3 loop spans 15 amino acids. The CDR3 loop is CASSPHWGNDNEQFF. CDR3 DNA: TGTGCCAGCAGCCCCCACTGGGGGAACGACAATGAGCAGTTCTTC.

This clonotype occurred a few times. The chain carries TRBV21-1 and TRBJ2-7. TRBV21-1 constitutes a pseudogene. CDR3 length: 16 amino acids. This CDR3 is CASRCVYRGSGNEQYF. Written as DNA, the CDR3 is TGTGCCAGCCGGTGCGTCTACCGTGGCAGTGGAAACGAGCAGTACTTC.

This clonotype was recorded only once. The rearrangement links TRBV7-8 to TRBJ2-4, with TRBD1 matching 8 bases. Per germline, CDR1 SGHVS and CDR2 FQNEAQ. The CDR3 loop spans 17 amino acids. V shed 5 bases, J shed 0 bases, and the junction held 9 bases outside the gene matches. The CDR3 spells CASSTRWTGLAKNIQYF. The CDR3 bases are TGTGCCAGCAGCACCCGTTGGACAGGGTTAGCCAAAAACATTCAGTACTTC.

This clonotype was seen ten or more times. The chain carries TRBV3-1 and TRBJ2-1; D gene unclear. V was trimmed by 4 bases and J by 10 bases, leaving 8 bases between them. The CDR3 length is 11 residues. The V gene's germline CDR1 is LGHDT and CDR2 YNNKEL (reference sequence). In DNA form, the CDR3 reads TGTGCCAGCAGCCGGGCAGCCGAGCAGTTCTTC. This gives the protein CASSRAAEQFF.

Only one count was recorded for this clonotype. The chain employs TRBV27 and TRBJ2-3; D not resolved. Trimming took off 5 bases at V and 0 bases at J, with 15 bases between the two ends. The CDR3 runs to 16 residues. Germline V gene data show CDR1 as MNHEY and CDR2 as SMNVEV (reference sequence). CDR3 residues: CASSPHSKTSTDTQYF. Written as DNA, the CDR3 is TGTGCCAGCAGTCCGCACAGTAAAACTAGCACAGATACGCAGTATTTT.

Notes on this clonotype: An end of the junction does not agree with germline; a read error may underlie this. The chain links TRBV28 to TRBJ2-1, with 12 nucleotides matching TRBD2. This CDR3 comprises 17 residues. Per the germline V gene, CDR1 is MDHEN and CDR2 is SYDVKM. This CDR3 reads CVSSLSTSGSSYNEQFF. CDR3 sequence (DNA): TGTGTCAGCAGTTTATCGACTAGCGGGAGCTCCTACAATGAGCAGTTCTTC. Based on the CDR3 plus reference TRBV28 and TRBJ2-1, the full variable domain is DVKVTQSSRYLVKRTGEKVFLECVQDMDHENMFWYRQDPGLGLRLIYFSYDVKMKEKGDIPEGYSVSREKKERFSLILESASTNQTSMYLCVSSLSTSGSSYNEQFFGPGTRLTVL.

This clonotype has a handful of counts. The V and J genes are TRBV5-1 and TRBJ2-3, with D perhaps TRBD1 (6 bases). The germline V and J ends were trimmed by 3 bases and 6 bases, with 14 bases remaining between them. Germline CDR1 is SGHRS and CDR2 is YFSETQ. The CDR3 is 14 residues long. The chain's CDR3 is CASSWGQGRDTQYF. CDR3 DNA sequence: TGCGCCAGCAGCTGGGGGCAGGGAAGGGATACGCAGTATTTT.

The V and J genes are TRBV9 and TRBJ2-5, with D possibly being TRBD1 or TRBD2 (5 bases each). CDR3 length: 16 amino acids. V dropped 4 bases and J dropped 4 bases, with 20 bases sitting between them. CDR1 is SGDLS, CDR2 YYNGEE, per germline. This CDR3 is CASSIGARDHRETQYF. CDR3 in DNA: TGTGCCAGCAGCATAGGCGCCAGGGACCACCGAGAGACCCAGTACTTC.

The J gene is TRBJ2-7, the V gene TRBV4-1, with 7 bases matching TRBD2. V lost 3 bases, J lost 2 bases, and 7 bases stayed unmatched. The CDR3 spans 15 residues. Germline-derived CDR1 and CDR2 are MGHRA and YSYEKL. CDR3 region: CASSQGAGIAYEQYF. Written as DNA, the CDR3 is TGCGCCAGCAGCCAGGGAGCGGGGATAGCCTACGAGCAGTACTTC.

V and J are TRBV12-3 or TRBV12-4 and TRBJ1-1; D might be TRBD1 (5 bases). Trimming removed 1 base from V and 4 bases from J, with 13 bases in between. CDR3 length: 15 amino acids. CDR3 amino acids: CASSLEGSGLTEAFF. In DNA, the CDR3 is TGTGCCAGCAGTTTAGAGGGGTCGGGGCTCACTGAAGCTTTCTTT.

The V and J genes are TRBV6-2 or TRBV6-3 and TRBJ2-7, with D perhaps TRBD1 or TRBD2 (6 bases each). The germline gives CDR1 MNHEY, CDR2 SVGEGT. V lost 8 bases to trimming and J lost 7 bases, with 18 bases between them. This CDR3 has 13 residues. The CDR3 nucleotides read TGTGCCAGCGGAAATTGGGGGGCCAGGGAGCAGTACTTC. Its protein is CASGNWGAREQYF.

The V gene is TRBV6-5, the J gene TRBJ2-7; TRBD1 agrees at 10 bases. The CDR3 spans 14 residues. After removal of 7 bases from V and 5 bases from J, the junction contained 8 bases not matched to a gene. Per germline, CDR1 MNHEY and CDR2 SVGAGI. Here the CDR3 DNA reads TGTGCCAGCATGTCCGGGACAGGGGCCCACGAGCAGTACTTC. Translating gives CASMSGTGAHEQYF.

The chain has TRBV30 and TRBJ2-3; no reliable D call. The CDR3 runs to 13 residues. Per the germline V gene, CDR1 is GTSNPN and CDR2 is SVGIG (reference sequence). V was pared by 0 bases and J by 4 bases, with 8 bases between. The CDR3 nucleotides read TGTGCCTGGAGTGTACGTGGGGCAGATACGCAGTATTTT. Translation gives CAWSVRGADTQYF.

This chain joins TRBV10-3 and TRBJ2-6; no firm D call. The V and J ends lost 5 bases and 4 bases respectively, with 9 bases between them. The CDR3 runs 14 residues. The germline V gene has CDR1 ENHRY and CDR2 SYGVKD. The CDR3 here is CAISTPGGANVLTF. For the CDR3, the DNA is TGTGCCATCAGTACCCCAGGAGGGGCCAACGTCCTGACTTTC.

This clonotype was detected once. The chain recombines TRBV18 with TRBJ1-2; 7 nucleotides align to TRBD1. This CDR3 region has 13 residues. With 3 bases clipped from V and 6 bases from J, the junction kept 4 bases outside the gene matches. Germline V gene data show CDR1 as KGHSH and CDR2 as LQKENI. The CDR3 nucleotides are TGTGCCAGCTCACCGGGACAGCCAGATGGCTACACCTTC. Translation gives CASSPGQPDGYTF.

This rearrangement joins TRBV27 to TRBJ1-5, with D perhaps TRBD1 (5 bases). This CDR3 contains 15 residues. The germline CDR1 and CDR2 sequences are MNHEY and SMNVEV (reference sequence). Trimming removed 3 bases from V and 3 bases from J, with 12 bases in between. The CDR3 DNA reads as TGTGCCAGCAGTTTTATCAGGGAACCCAATCAGCCCCAGCATTTT. Its translation is CASSFIREPNQPQHF.

This clonotype has more than one count but fewer than ten. The chain recombines TRBV27 with TRBJ1-6; 7 bases agree with TRBD1. Germline loops: CDR1 MNHEY, CDR2 SMNVEV (reference sequence). The CDR3 is made up of 16 amino acids. V trimming: 1 base; J trimming: 3 bases; junction bases outside the gene matches: 3. This CDR3 is CASSLYPGGYNSPLHF. The CDR3 nucleotides are TGTGCCAGCAGTTTATATCCAGGGGGCTATAATTCACCCCTCCACTTT.

With regard to this clonotype: At one boundary the junction diverges from the germline segment, which might be a read error. V gene TRBV6-1 combines with J gene TRBJ2-5; D is unresolved. Germline-derived CDR1 and CDR2 are MNHNS and SASEGT. The CDR3 has 14 residues. DNA of the CDR3: TGTGTCAGCAGTGACCCAGTAGCCCAAGAGACCCAGTACTTC. It translates to CVSSDPVAQETQYF.